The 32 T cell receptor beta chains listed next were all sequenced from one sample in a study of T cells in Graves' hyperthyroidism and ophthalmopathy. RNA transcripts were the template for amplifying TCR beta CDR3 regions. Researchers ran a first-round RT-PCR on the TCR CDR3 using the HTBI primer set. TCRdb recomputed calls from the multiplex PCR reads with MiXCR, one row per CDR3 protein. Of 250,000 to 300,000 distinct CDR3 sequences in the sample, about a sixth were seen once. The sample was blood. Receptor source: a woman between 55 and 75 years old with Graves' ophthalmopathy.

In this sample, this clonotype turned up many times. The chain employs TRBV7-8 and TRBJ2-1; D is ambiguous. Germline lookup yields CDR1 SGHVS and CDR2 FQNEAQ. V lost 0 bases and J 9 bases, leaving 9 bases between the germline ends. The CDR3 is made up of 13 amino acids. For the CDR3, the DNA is TGTGCCAGCAGCTTAGCGCGAGGTTTTGAGCAGTTCTTC. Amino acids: CASSLARGFEQFF. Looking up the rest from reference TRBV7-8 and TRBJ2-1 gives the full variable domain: GAGVSQSPRYKVAKRGQDVALRCDPISGHVSLFWYQQALGQGPEFLTYFQNEAQLDKSGLPSDRFFAERPEGSVSTLKIQRTQQEDSAVYLCASSLARGFEQFFGPGTRLTVL.

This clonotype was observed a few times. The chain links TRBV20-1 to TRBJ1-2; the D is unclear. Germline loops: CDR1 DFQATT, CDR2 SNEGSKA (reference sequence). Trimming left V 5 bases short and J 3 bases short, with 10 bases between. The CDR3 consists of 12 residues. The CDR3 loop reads CSAFRRDYGYTF. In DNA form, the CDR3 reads TGCAGTGCTTTTCGCCGGGACTATGGCTACACCTTC.

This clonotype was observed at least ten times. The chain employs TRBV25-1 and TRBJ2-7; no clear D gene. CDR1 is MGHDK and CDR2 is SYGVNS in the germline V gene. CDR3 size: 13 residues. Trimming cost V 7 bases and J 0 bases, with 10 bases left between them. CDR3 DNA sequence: TGTGCCAGCACCAGCGCTAGCTCCTACGAGCAGTACTTC. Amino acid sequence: CASTSASSYEQYF.

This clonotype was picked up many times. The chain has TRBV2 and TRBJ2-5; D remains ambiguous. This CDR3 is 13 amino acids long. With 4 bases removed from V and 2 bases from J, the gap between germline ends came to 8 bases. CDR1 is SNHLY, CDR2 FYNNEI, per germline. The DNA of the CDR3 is TGTGCCAGCAGTGTATATGAACAAGAGACCCAGTACTTC. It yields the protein CASSVYEQETQYF.

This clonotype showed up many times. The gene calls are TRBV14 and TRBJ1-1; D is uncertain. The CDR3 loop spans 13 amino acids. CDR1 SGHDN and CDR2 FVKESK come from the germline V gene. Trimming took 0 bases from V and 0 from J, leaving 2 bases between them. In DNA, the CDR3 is TGTGCCAGCAGCCAAGATGTGAACACTGAAGCTTTCTTT. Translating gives CASSQDVNTEAFF.

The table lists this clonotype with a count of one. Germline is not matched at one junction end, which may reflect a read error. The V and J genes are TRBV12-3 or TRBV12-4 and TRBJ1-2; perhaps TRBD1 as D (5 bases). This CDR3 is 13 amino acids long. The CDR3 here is CASSLLSPRGCTF. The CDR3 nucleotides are TGTGCCAGCAGTTTATTGTCCCCGAGGGGCTGCACCTTC.

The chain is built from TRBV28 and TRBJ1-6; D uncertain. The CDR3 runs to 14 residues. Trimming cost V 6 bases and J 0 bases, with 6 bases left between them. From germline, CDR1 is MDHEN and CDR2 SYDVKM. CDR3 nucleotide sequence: TGTGCCAGCAGGCCGAGCTCCTATAATTCACCCCTCCACTTT. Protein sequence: CASRPSSYNSPLHF.

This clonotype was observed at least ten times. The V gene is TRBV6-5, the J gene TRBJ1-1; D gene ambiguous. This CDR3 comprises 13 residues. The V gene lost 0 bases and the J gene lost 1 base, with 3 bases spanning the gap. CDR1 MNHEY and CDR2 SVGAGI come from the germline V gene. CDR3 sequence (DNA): TGTGCCAGCAGTTACTCTGCGAACACTGAAGCTTTCTTT. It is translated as CASSYSANTEAFF.

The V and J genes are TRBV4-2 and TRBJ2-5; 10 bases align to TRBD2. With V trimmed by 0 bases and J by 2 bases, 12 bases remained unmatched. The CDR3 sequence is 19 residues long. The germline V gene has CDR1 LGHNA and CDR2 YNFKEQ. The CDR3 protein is CASSQDRRASGGPQETQYF. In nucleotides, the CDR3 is TGTGCCAGCAGCCAAGACCGCCGGGCTAGCGGGGGACCTCAAGAGACCCAGTACTTC.

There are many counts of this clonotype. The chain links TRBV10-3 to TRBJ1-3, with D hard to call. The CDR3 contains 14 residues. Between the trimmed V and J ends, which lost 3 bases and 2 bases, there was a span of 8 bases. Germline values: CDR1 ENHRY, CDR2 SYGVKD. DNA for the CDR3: TGTGCCATCAGTGACTTGGGGACTGGAAACACCATATATTTT. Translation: CAISDLGTGNTIYF.

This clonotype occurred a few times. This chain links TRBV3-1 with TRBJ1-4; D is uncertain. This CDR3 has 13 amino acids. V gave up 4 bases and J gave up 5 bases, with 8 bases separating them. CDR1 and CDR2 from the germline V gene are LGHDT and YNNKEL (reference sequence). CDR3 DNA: TGTGCCAGCAGCCCGAGGCGGAATGAAAAACTGTTTTTT. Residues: CASSPRRNEKLFF.

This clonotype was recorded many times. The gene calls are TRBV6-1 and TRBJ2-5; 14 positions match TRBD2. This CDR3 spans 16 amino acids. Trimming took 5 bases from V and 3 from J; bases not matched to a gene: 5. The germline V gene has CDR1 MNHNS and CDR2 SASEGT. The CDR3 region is CASSNGLAGGEETQYF. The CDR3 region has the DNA TGTGCCAGCAGTAATGGACTAGCGGGAGGTGAAGAGACCCAGTACTTC.

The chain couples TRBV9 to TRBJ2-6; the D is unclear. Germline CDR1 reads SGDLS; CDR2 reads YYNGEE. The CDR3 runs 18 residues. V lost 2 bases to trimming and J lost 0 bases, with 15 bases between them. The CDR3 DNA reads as TGTGCCAGCAGCGTTTTAGGGTTGACCCACTCTGGGGCCAACGTCCTGACTTTC. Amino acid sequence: CASSVLGLTHSGANVLTF.

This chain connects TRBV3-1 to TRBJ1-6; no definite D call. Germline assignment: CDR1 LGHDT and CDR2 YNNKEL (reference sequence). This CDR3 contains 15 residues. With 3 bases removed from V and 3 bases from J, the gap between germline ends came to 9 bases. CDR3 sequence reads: CASSQGPSYNSPLHF. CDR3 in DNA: TGTGCCAGCAGCCAGGGTCCTAGCTATAATTCACCCCTCCACTTT.

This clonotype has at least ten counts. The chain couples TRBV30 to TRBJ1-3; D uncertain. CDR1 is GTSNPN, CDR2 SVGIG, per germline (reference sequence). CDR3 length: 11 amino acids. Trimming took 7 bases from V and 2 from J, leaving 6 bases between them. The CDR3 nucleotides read TGTGCCTCCATGACTGGAAACACCATATATTTT. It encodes CASMTGNTIYF.

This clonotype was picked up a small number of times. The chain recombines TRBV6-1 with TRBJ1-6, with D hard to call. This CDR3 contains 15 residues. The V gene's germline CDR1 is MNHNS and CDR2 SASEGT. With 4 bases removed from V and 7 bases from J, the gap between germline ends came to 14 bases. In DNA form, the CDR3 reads TGTGCCAGCAGTGTCGACGGCTTGAGCAATTCACCCCTCCACTTT. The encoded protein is CASSVDGLSNSPLHF.

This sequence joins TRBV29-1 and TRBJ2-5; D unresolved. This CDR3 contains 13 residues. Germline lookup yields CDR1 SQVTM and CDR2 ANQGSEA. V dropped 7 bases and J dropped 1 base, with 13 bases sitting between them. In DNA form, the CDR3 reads TGCAGCGCCCGACAAGCCCTCCAAGAGACCCAGTACTTC. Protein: CSARQALQETQYF.

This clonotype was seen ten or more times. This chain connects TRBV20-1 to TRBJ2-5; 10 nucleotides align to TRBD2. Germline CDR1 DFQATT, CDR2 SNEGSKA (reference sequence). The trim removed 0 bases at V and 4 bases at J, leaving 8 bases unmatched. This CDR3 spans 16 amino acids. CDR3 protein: CSARDHAASGGETQYF. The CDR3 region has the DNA TGCAGTGCTAGAGATCATGCGGCTAGCGGGGGAGAGACCCAGTACTTC.

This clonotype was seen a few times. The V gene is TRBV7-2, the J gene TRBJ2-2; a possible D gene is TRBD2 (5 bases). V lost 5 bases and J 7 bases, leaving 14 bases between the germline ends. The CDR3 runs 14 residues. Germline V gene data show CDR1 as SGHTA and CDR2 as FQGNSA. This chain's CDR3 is CASSAREGIGELFF. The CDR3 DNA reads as TGTGCCAGCAGCGCAAGAGAGGGAATCGGGGAGCTGTTTTTT.

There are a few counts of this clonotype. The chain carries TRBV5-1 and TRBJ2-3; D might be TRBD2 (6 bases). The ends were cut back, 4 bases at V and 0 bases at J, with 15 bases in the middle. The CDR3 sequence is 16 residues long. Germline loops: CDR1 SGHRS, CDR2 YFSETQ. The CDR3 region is CASSRGRGTSTDTQYF. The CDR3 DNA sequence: TGCGCCAGCAGCCGTGGGCGCGGGACTAGCACAGATACGCAGTATTTT.

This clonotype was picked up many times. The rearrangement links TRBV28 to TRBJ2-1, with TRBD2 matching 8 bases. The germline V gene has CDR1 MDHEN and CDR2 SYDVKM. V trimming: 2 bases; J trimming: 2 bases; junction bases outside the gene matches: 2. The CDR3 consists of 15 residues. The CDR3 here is CASSLVAGTYNEQFF. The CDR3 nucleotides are TGTGCCAGCAGTTTAGTAGCGGGGACCTACAATGAGCAGTTCTTC.

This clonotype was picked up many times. The CDR3 here is CASTEGRSSYNEQFF. The CDR3 nucleotides are TGTGCCAGCACCGAGGGACGGTCCTCCTACAATGAGCAGTTCTTC. This chain connects TRBV6-2 or TRBV6-3 to TRBJ2-1, with D perhaps assigned TRBD1 or TRBD2 (5 bases each). The length of the CDR3 is 15 residues. The V gene lost 7 bases and the J gene lost 0 bases, with 13 bases spanning the gap. CDR1 MNHEY and CDR2 SVGEGT come from the germline V gene.

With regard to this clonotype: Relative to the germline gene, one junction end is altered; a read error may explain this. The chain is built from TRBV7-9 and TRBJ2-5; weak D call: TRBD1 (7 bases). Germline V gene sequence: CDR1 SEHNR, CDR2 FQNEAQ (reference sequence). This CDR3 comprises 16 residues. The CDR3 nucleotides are TGTGCCGGCAGCATTGGAGGGGCAGGGGGCCAAGAGACCCAGTACTTC. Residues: CAGSIGGAGGQETQYF.

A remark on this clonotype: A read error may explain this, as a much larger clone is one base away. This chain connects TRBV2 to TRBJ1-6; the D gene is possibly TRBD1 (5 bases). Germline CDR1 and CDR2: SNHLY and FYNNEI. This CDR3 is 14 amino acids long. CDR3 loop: CASAGSSYNSPLHF. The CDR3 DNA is TGTGCTTCGGCAGGGAGCTCCTATAATTCACCCCTCCACTTT.

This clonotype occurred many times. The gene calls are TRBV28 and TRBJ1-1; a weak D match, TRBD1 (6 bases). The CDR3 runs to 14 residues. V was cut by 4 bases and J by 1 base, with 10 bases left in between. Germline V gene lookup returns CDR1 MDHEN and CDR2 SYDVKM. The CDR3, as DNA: TGTGCCAGCAGTTGGGGGGCGGGGAACACTGAAGCTTTCTTT. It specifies CASSWGAGNTEAFF.

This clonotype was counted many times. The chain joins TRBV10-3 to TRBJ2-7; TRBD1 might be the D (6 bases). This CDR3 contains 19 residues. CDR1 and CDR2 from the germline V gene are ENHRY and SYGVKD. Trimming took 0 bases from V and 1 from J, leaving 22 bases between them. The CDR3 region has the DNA TGTGCCATCAGTGAGTCGTTGGGGAACAGGGCAAGCATTTCCTACGAGCAGTACTTC. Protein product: CAISESLGNRASISYEQYF.

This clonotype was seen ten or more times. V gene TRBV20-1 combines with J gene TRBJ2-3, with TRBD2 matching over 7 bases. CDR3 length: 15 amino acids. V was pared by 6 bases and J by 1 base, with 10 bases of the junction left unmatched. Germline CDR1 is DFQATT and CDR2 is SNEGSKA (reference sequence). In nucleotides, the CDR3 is TGCAGTGCCACGGCTCCGAGCGGGGGCACAGATACGCAGTATTTT. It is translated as CSATAPSGGTDTQYF.

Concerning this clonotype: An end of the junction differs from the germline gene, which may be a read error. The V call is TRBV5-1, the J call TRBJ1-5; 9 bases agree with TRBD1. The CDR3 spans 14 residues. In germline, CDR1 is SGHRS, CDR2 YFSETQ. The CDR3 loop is CASSQGTGNQPLHF. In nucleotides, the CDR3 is TGCGCCAGCAGCCAAGGGACAGGGAATCAGCCCCTGCATTTT.

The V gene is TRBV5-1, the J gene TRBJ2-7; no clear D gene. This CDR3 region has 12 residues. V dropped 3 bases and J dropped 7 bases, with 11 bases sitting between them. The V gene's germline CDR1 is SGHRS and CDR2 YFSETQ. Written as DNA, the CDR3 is TGCGCCAGCAGCTGGAATTCAGGAGAGCAGTACTTC. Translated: CASSWNSGEQYF.

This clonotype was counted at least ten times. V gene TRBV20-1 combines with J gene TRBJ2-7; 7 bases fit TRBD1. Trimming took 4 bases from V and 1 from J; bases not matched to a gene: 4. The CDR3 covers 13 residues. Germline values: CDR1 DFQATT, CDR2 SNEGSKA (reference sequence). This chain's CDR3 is CSAKRDSSYEQYF. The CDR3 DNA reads TGCAGTGCTAAGAGGGACAGTTCCTACGAGCAGTACTTC.

The CDR3 nucleotides are TGTGCCAGCAGTTACTCGTGGGGGGGAGATCAGCCCCAGCATTTT. Its protein product is CASSYSWGGDQPQHF. The chain links TRBV6-6 to TRBJ1-5; a weak D match, TRBD1 (5 bases). The CDR3 runs to 15 residues. Looked up from germline, CDR1 is MNHNY and CDR2 is SVGAGI (reference sequence). The germline V and J ends were trimmed by 0 bases and 5 bases, with 11 bases remaining between them.

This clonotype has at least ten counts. The CDR3 bases are TGTGCCAGCAGTTCCCGGACTAGCGTTGAGGAGCAGTTCTTC. Encoded protein: CASSSRTSVEEQFF. This chain connects TRBV6-2 or TRBV6-3 to TRBJ2-1; 9 bases match TRBD2. Germline V CDR1 and CDR2: MNHEY, SVGEGT. The V gene end was trimmed by 4 bases and the J gene end by 10 bases; junction bases not matched to a gene: 8. The CDR3 is 14 residues long.